This T cell receptor (beta chain) is from a study of blood T cell repertoires in COVID-19 (dated by TCRdb to about 2020). About the investigation overall: Samples covering the acute and convalescent phases of COVID-19 were provided by collaborators in the United States, Italy and Spain. The samples were drawn from the first 160 participants of the ongoing ImmuneRACE study and from 950 to 1,500 subjects provided by 6 global collaborators. Nearly every sample came with metadata listing a de-identified subject ID, COVID-19 status, age in years and sex. The prospective study material was composed of cDNA or gDNA derived from T cells, B-cell-depleted T cells, or PBMCs. Where available, HLA class I and class II types were taken from metadata supplied by the sample provider and were not determined by assay-based typing. A freely available public database, intended as a resource for researchers studying the immune response to SARS-CoV-2, is where the repertoires were released. Deeply sampled blood TCRbeta repertoires from subjects exposed to, actively infected with, or recovered from COVID-19 were included in the dataset.

In Seattle, one collaborating source enrolled patients while the infection was active and tracked those patients longitudinally over the course of disease. The collaborating institutions used their own protocols to collect whole blood in K2EDTA tubes. For TCRbeta analysis, collaborators shipped samples in one of three forms: frozen whole blood, isolated PBMCs, or DNA extracted from either of those sample types. TCRbeta CDR3 regions were amplified from genomic DNA by means of the immunoSEQ Assay, a bias-controlled multiplex PCR. The authors' pipeline ran thus. Nucleated cell counts per sample were estimated from amplification of reference gene primers within the assay. Sequence reads were collapsed and filtered to measure the absolute abundance of every unique TCRbeta CDR3 rearrangement. For each sample, productive Simpson clonality was calculated as the square root of Simpson's diversity index over productive rearrangements. TCRdb's version of the immuneACCESS table is confined to in-frame rearrangements and falls short of the full clone set. An unresolved V gene accounts for under half of the shortfall where checked; the remainder is of unknown origin. V, J and clone size are taken as reported in that table, and D and trimming were inferred from the DNA itself. The sample includes tens of thousands of clones, with roughly nine tenths observed a single time. The ten largest clones add up to about 18% of the sample.

General findings and caveats noted by the study authors: Clinical and demographic metadata were provided uncurated, with the amount varying by source and participant.

V drops 2 bases and J drops 5 bases, leaving 7 bases in between. CDR1 MNHEY and CDR2 SVGEGT were looked up in the germline V gene. The CDR3 runs 13 amino acids, cysteine and phenylalanine included. Only the CDR3 DNA stays, 39 bases, in frame from base 1. This clone appeared a few times. No cognate antigen has been identified for it. Base-call qualities are not available, and no considerably larger clone is one nucleotide away. The sample comprised peripheral blood. The chain uses TRBV6-2 or TRBV6-3 and TRBJ1-5, and the D gene may be TRBD1, 5 bases matching. This TCR was sampled from a woman aged 60 to 75 with COVID-19, enrolled during active disease. The nucleotides read TGTGCCAGCAGTTACGACAGCTATCAGCCCCAGCATTTT. Translated, this gives CASSYDSYQPQHF.